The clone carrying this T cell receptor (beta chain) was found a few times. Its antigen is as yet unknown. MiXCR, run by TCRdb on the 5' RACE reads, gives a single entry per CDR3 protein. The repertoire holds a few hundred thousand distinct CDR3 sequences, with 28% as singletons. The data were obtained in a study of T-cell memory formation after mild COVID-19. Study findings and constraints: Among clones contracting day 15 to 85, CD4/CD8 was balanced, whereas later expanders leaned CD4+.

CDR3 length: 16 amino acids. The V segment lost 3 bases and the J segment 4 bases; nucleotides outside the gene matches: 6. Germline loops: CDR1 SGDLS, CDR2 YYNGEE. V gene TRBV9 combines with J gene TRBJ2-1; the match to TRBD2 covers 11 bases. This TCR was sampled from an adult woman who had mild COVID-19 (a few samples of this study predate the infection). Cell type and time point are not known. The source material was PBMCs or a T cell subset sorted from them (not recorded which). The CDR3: CASSDTGTSGYNEQFF. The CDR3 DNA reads TGTGCCAGCAGCGATACCGGGACTAGCGGTTACAATGAGCAGTTCTTC. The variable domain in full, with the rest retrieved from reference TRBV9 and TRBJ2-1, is DSGVTQTPKHLITATGQRVTLRCSPRSGDLSVYWYQQSLDQGLQFLIQYYNGEERAKGNILERFSAQQFPDLHSELNLSSLELGDSALYFCASSDTGTSGYNEQFFGPGTRLTVL.